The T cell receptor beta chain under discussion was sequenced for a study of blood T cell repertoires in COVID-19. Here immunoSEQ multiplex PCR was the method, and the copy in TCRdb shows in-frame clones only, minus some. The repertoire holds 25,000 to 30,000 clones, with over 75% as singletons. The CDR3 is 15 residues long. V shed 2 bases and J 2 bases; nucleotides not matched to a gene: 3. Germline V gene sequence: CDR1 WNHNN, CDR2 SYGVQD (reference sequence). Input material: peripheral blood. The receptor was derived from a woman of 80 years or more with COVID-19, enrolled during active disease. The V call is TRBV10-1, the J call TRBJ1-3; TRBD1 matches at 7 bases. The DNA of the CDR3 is TGCGCCAGCAGTGAGAAGGGGGCTACTGGAAACACCATATATTTT. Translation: CASSEKGATGNTIYF.